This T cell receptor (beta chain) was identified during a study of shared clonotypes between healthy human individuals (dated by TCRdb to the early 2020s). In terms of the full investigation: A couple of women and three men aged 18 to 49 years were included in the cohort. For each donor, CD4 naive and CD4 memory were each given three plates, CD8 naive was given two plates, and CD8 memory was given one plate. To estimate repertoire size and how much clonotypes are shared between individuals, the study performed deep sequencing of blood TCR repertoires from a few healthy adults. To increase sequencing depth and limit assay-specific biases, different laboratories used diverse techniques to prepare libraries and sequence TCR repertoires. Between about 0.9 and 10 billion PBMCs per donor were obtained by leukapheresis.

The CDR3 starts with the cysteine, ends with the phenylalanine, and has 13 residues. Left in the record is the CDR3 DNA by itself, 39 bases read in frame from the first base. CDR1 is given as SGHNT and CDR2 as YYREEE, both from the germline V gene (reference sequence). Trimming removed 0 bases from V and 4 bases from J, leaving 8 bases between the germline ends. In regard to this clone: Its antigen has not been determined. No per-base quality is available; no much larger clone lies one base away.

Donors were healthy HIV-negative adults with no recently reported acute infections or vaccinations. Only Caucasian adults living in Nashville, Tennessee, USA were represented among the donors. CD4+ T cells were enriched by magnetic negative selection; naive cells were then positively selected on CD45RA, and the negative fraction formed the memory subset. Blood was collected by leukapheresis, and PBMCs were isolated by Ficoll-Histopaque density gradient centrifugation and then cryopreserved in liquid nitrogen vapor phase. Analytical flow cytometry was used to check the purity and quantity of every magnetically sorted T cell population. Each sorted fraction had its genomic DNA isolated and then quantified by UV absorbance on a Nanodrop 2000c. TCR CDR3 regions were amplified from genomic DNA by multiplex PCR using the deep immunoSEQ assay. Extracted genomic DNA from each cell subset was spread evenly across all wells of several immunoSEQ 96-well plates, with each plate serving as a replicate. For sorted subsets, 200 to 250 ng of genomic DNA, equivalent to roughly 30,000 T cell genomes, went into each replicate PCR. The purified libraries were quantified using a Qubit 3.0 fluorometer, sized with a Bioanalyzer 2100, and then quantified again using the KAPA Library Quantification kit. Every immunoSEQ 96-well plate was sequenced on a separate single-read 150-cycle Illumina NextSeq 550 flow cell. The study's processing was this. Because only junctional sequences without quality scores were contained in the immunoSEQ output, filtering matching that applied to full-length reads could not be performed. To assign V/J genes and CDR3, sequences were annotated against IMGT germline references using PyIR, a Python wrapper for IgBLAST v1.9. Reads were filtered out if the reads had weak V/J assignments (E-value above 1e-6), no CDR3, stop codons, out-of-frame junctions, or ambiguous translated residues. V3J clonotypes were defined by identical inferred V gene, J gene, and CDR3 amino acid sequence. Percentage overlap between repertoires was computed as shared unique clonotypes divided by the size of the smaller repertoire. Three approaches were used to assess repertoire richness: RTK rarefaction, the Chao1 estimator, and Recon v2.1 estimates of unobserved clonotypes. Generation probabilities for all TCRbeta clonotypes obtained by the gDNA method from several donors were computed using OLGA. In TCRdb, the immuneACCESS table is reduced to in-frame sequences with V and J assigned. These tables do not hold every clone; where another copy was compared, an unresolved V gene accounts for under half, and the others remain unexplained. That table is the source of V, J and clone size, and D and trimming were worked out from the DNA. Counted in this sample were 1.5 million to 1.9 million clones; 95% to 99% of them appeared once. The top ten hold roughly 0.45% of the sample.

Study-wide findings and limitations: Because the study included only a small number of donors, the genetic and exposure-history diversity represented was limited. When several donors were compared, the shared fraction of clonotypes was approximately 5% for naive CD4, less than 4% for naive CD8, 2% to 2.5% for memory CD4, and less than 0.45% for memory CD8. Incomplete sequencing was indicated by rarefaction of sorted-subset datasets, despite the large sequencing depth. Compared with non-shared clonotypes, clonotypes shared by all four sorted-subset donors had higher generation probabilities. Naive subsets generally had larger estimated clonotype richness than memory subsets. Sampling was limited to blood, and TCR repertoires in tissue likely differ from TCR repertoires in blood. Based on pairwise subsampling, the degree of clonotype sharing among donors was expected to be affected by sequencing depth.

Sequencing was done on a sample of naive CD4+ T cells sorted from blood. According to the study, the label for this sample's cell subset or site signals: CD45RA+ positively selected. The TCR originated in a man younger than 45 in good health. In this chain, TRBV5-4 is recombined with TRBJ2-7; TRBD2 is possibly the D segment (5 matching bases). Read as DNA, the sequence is TGTGCCAGCAGCTTGGTCGGGGAATACGAGCAGTACTTC. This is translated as CASSLVGEYEQYF.